A single sample is the source of the 2 T cell receptor beta chains below, sequenced in a study of vaccination effects on CD4 cells after COVID-19. Their cognate antigens are unknown. Data came from immunoSEQ multiplex PCR; TCRdb stores just in-frame clones and leaves some out. The sample contains some 30,000 clones, approximately 70% of which appear only once. Peptide-pool stimulation followed by sequencing identified expanded antigen-specific CD4+ clonotypes in the ViraFEST assay. Once cultured for about 9 days, the cells underwent separation to obtain CD4+ T cells. Either the mRNA-1273 or the BNT162b2 vaccine was given to participants as two doses. Here the sequenced sample was CD4+ T cells from PBMCs cultured with HCoV-229E spike peptides, taken after COVID-19 vaccination. The receptors were sampled from a human donor who received a COVID-19 vaccine.

The rearrangement joins TRBV18 to TRBJ1-1; a possible D gene is TRBD1 (6 bases). V was trimmed by 3 bases and J by 6 bases, leaving 8 bases between them. The CDR3 spans 12 residues. The germline CDR1 and CDR2 sequences are KGHSH and LQKENI. The CDR3 loop is CASSPAGAEAFF. In DNA form, the CDR3 reads TGTGCCAGCTCACCGGCAGGGGCTGAAGCTTTCTTT.

CDR3 sequence: CASRGGAGYTF. CDR3 nucleotides: TGTGCCAGCAGAGGGGGTGCGGGCTACACCTTC. V usage is TRBV6-6 and J usage is TRBJ1-2; weak D call: TRBD1 (6 bases). The CDR3 runs 11 residues. Germline V gene sequence: CDR1 MNHNY, CDR2 SVGAGI (reference sequence). The ends were cut back, 6 bases at V and 8 bases at J, with 10 bases in the middle.